A selection of T cell receptor beta chains follows, all from one sample in a study of OX40 agonist ivuxolimab in advanced cancers. This table comes from immunoSEQ multiplex PCR, and its TCRdb copy is limited to in-frame clones, with some not included. Here the sample spans around 76,000 clones, 94% being singletons. Sequencing used CD4+ or CD8+ T cells sorted from blood, obtained in a trial of the OX40 agonist ivuxolimab. The receptors come from an adult with an advanced solid tumor such as melanoma, head and neck, liver or kidney cancer. The CDR3 runs from the conserved cysteine through the conserved F or W. Fields, in order: clone size, V gene, J gene, CDR3 length, D gene, CDR3 protein, CDR3 DNA. The D gene is left open where the match is weak. Clone sizes are given selectively: once, few, many, or a class where the clone is expanded.

size: once; V: TRBV4-1; J: TRBJ1-1; length: 14; D: TRBD1; CDR3: CASRGGAVNTEAFF; DNA: TGCGCCAGCAGAGGGGGCGCGGTGAACACTGAAGCTTTCTTT
size: few; V: TRBV4-1; J: TRBJ1-2; length: 15; D: .; CDR3: CASSQAPISGYGYTF; DNA: TGCGCCAGCAGCCAAGCGCCTATATCGGGCTATGGCTACACCTTC
size: .; V: TRBV13; J: TRBJ1-5; length: 17; D: .; CDR3: CASSRGGQLTPNQPQHF; DNA: TGTGCCAGCAGCCGCGGGGGACAACTGACTCCAAATCAGCCCCAGCATTTT
size: .; V: TRBV4-1; J: TRBJ2-2; length: 15; D: TRBD1; CDR3: CASSRDRGLTGELFF; DNA: TGCGCCAGCAGCCGGGACAGGGGCCTCACCGGGGAGCTGTTTTTT
size: .; V: TRBV4-3; J: TRBJ1-3; length: 17; D: .; CDR3: CASSQDVGYIGGNTIYF; DNA: TGCGCCAGCAGCCAAGACGTGGGTTACATAGGTGGAAACACCATATATTTT
size: .; V: TRBV27; J: TRBJ1-2; length: 15; D: .; CDR3: CASTSGFGFNYGYTF; DNA: TGTGCCAGCACCTCAGGTTTCGGTTTTAACTATGGCTACACCTTC
size: once; V: TRBV27; J: TRBJ1-5; length: 14; D: TRBD1; CDR3: CASSDGTGYQPQHF; DNA: TGTGCCAGCAGCGACGGGACAGGTTATCAGCCCCAGCATTTT
size: .; V: TRBV15; J: TRBJ2-3; length: 12; D: .; CDR3: CATSVGGPTQYF; DNA: TGTGCCACCAGCGTTGGGGGGCCCACGCAGTATTTT
size: .; V: TRBV9; J: TRBJ2-1; length: 17; D: TRBD2; CDR3: CASRTVPGLGVYNEQFF; DNA: TGTGCCAGCAGAACGGTTCCGGGACTAGGCGTCTACAATGAGCAGTTCTTC
size: .; V: TRBV27; J: TRBJ2-3; length: 17; D: TRBD2; CDR3: CASSLELAGGSTDTQYF; DNA: TGTGCCAGCAGTTTGGAATTAGCGGGAGGGTCCACAGATACGCAGTATTTT
size: .; V: TRBV18; J: TRBJ2-2; length: 14; D: .; CDR3: CASSPGPNTGELFF; DNA: TGTGCCAGCTCACCAGGGCCGAACACCGGGGAGCTGTTTTTT
size: .; V: TRBV9; J: TRBJ2-1; length: 18; D: TRBD2; CDR3: CASSVVWRGLAGNNEQFF; DNA: TGTGCCAGCAGCGTAGTGTGGAGGGGGCTAGCGGGGAACAATGAGCAGTTCTTC
size: once; V: TRBV14; J: TRBJ2-5; length: 17; D: TRBD1; CDR3: CASSHLGTGIDQETQYF; DNA: TGTGCCAGCAGCCATCTCGGGACAGGGATCGACCAAGAGACCCAGTACTTC
size: .; V: TRBV7-3; J: TRBJ2-1; length: 15; D: .; CDR3: CASSLTASFYNEQFF; DNA: TGTGCCAGCAGCTTAACGGCCTCTTTCTACAATGAGCAGTTCTTC
size: .; V: TRBV5-4; J: TRBJ1-2; length: 13; D: .; CDR3: CASSFGGDYGYTF; DNA: TGTGCCAGCAGCTTTGGGGGGGACTATGGCTACACCTTC
size: .; V: TRBV9; J: TRBJ2-1; length: 17; D: TRBD2; CDR3: CASSVGLAGNKRNEQFF; DNA: TGTGCCAGCAGCGTGGGCCTAGCGGGAAACAAGCGAAATGAGCAGTTCTTC
size: .; V: TRBV5-1; J: TRBJ2-1; length: 16; D: TRBD1; CDR3: CASSPEPGTGYNEQFF; DNA: TGCGCCAGCAGCCCTGAGCCAGGGACAGGTTACAATGAGCAGTTCTTC
size: .; V: TRBV7-7; J: TRBJ2-7; length: 15; D: TRBD1; CDR3: CASSLGQGPYYEQYF; DNA: TGTGCTAGCAGCTTAGGACAGGGGCCTTACTACGAGCAGTACTTC
size: .; V: TRBV28; J: TRBJ2-1; length: 12; D: .; CDR3: CASNPSGNEQFF; DNA: TGTGCCAGCAACCCTTCGGGAAATGAGCAGTTCTTC
size: .; V: TRBV6-5; J: TRBJ1-2; length: 14; D: .; CDR3: CASSNPDRLYGYTF; DNA: TGTGCCAGCAGCAACCCTGACAGGCTCTATGGCTACACCTTC
size: .; V: TRBV6-6; J: TRBJ2-5; length: 15; D: .; CDR3: CASSYLDTRQETQYF; DNA: TGTGCCAGCAGTTACCTCGACACTCGGCAAGAGACCCAGTACTTC
size: .; V: TRBV19; J: TRBJ2-3; length: 16; D: TRBD1; CDR3: CASSIFETGSTDTQYF; DNA: TGTGCCAGTAGTATTTTTGAGACAGGGAGCACAGATACGCAGTATTTT
size: .; V: TRBV7-9; J: TRBJ2-1; length: 11; D: .; CDR3: CASSLENEQFF; DNA: TGTGCCAGCAGCTTGGAGAATGAGCAGTTCTTC
size: .; V: TRBV7-3; J: TRBJ1-1; length: 13; D: .; CDR3: CASSTEGATEAFF; DNA: TGTGCCAGCAGCACAGAGGGAGCCACTGAAGCTTTCTTT
size: .; V: TRBV12-5; J: TRBJ1-1; length: 15; D: .; CDR3: CASGSVRDSNTEAFF; DNA: TGTGCTAGTGGGTCCGTCAGGGACTCGAACACTGAAGCTTTCTTT
size: .; V: TRBV6-6; J: TRBJ2-2; length: 16; D: TRBD2; CDR3: CASSYTAGTSAGELFF; DNA: TGTGCCAGCAGTTACACCGCGGGAACTAGCGCCGGGGAGCTGTTTTTT
size: few; V: TRBV7-9; J: TRBJ2-2; length: 13; D: .; CDR3: CASSSAGTGELFF; DNA: TGTGCCAGCAGCTCGGCTGGAACCGGGGAGCTGTTTTTT
size: .; V: TRBV29-1; J: TRBJ1-4; length: 13; D: .; CDR3: CSVGGIRDGKLFF; DNA: TGCAGCGTTGGAGGGATCAGGGATGGGAAACTGTTTTTT
size: .; V: TRBV7-8; J: TRBJ2-7; length: 16; D: TRBD1; CDR3: CAILAGTEGPPYEQYF; DNA: TGTGCCATCCTAGCCGGGACAGAAGGCCCCCCCTACGAGCAGTACTTC
size: .; V: TRBV5-4; J: TRBJ2-5; length: 13; D: .; CDR3: CASSLLAGETQYF; DNA: TGTGCCAGCAGCTTGCTGGCCGGAGAGACCCAGTACTTC